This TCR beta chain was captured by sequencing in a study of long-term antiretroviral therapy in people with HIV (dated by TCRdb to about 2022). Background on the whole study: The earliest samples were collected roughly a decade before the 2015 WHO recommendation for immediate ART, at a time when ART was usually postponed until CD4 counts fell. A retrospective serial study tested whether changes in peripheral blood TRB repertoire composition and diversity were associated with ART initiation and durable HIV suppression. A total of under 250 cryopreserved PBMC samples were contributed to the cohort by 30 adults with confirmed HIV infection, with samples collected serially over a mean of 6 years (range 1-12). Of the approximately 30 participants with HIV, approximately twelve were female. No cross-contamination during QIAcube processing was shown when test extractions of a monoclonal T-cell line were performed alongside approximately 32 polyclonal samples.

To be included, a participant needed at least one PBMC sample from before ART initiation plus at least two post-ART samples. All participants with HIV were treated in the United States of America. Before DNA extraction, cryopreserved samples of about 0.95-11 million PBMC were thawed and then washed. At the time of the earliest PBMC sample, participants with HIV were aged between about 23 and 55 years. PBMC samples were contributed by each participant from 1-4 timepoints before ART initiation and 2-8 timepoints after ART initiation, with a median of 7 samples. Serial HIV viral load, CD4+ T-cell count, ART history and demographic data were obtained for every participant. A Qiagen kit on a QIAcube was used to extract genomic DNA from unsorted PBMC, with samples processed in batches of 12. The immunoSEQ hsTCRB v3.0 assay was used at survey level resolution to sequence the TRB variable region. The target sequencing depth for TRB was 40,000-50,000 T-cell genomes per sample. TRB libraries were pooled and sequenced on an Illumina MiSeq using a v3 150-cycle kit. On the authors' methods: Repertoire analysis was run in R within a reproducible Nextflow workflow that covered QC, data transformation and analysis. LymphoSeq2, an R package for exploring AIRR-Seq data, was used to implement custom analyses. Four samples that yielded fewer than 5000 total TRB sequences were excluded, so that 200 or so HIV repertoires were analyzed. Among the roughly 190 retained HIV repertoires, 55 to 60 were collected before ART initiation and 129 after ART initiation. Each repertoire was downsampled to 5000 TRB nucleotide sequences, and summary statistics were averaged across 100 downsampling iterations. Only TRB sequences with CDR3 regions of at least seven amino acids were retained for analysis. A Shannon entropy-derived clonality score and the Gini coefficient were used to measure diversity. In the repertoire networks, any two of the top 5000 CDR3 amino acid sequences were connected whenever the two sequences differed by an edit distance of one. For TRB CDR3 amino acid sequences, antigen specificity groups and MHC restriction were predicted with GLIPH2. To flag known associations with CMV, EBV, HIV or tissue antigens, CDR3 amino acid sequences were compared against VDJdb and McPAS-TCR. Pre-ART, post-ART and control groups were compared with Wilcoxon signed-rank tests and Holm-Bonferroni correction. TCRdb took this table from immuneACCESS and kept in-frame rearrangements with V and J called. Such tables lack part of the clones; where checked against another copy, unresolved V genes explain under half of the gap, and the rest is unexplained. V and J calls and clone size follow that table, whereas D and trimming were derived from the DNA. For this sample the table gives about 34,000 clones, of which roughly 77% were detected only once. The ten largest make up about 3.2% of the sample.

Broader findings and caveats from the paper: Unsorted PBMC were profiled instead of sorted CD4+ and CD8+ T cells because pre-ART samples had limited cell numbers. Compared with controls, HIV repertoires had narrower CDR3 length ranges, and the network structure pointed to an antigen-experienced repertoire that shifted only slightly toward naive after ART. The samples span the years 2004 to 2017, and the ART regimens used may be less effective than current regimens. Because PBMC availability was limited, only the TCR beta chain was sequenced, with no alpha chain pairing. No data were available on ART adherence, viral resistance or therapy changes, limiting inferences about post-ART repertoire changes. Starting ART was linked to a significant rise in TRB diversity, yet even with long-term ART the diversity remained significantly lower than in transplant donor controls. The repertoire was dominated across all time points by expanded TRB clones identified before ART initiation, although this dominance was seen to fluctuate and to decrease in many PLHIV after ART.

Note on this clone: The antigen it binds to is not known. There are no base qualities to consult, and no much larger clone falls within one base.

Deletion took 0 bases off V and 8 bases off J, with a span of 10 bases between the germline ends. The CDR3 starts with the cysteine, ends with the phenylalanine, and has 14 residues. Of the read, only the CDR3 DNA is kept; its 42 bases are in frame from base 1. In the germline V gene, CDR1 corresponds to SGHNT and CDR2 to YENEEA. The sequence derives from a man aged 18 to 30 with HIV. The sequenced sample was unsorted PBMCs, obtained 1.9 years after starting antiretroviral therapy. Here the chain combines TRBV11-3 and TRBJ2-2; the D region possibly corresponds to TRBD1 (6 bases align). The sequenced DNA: TGTGCCAGCAGCTTAGAAACAGGGTTGGGGGAGCTGTTTTTT. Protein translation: CASSLETGLGELFF.